The clone carrying this TCR beta chain is a singleton in its sample. The target antigen is unknown. This entry is derived from a study of shared clonotypes between healthy human individuals. Overall study findings and caveats: Estimated richness values were generally larger in naive subsets than in memory subsets.

With 3 bases removed from V and 4 bases from J, the gap between germline ends came to 4 bases. CDR3 length: 13 residues. CDR1 ENHRY and CDR2 SYGVKD come from the germline V gene. The assay was immunoSEQ multiplex PCR, and TCRdb's table has in-frame clones only and misses some. The sample carries 950,000 to 1,100,000 clones, 65% to 80% recorded once. All donors were Caucasian adults living in Nashville, Tennessee. Splitting the CD4+ cells yielded a CD45RA+ naive subset and a CD45RA-negative memory subset. Sequences were obtained from memory CD4+ T cells sorted from blood. Noted subset: CD45RA-negative fraction. The rearrangement links TRBV10-3 to TRBJ2-6; D unresolved. This receptor was identified in a young man in good health. CDR3 nucleotides: TGTGCCATCAGTGAATCCGGGGCCAACGTCCTGACTTTC. It is translated as CAISESGANVLTF.